One sample yielded the 24 T cell receptor beta chains listed below, sequenced in a study of T cell repertoires in cytomegalovirus infection. TCRdb independently ran MiXCR on the reads; one entry per CDR3 protein. The sample includes 150,000 to 160,000 distinct CDR3 sequences, about 25% of them seen just once. The specimen was PBMCs. The receptor set was obtained from a human donor in good health (CMV status not recorded). Some clones in this sample may be carry-over from other donors' samples.

The J gene is TRBJ2-7, the V gene TRBV2; 8 bases agree with TRBD1. CDR3 length: 16 amino acids. CDR1 is SNHLY, CDR2 FYNNEI, per germline. V was clipped by 1 base and J by 3 bases; unmatched bases: 8. The DNA of the CDR3 is TGTGCCAGCAGTGAAGATTTTAGACAGGGGTTCTACGAGCAGTACTTC. Its translation is CASSEDFRQGFYEQYF.

This chain uses TRBV28 with TRBJ2-1, with 9 bases fitting TRBD2. CDR1 MDHEN and CDR2 SYDVKM come from the germline V gene. This CDR3 comprises 17 residues. With V trimmed by 2 bases and J by 2 bases, 7 bases remained unmatched. The CDR3: CASSLGVVAGAYNEQFF. The CDR3, as DNA: TGTGCCAGCAGTTTAGGTGTGGTAGCGGGAGCCTACAATGAGCAGTTCTTC.

This chain connects TRBV29-1 to TRBJ2-7; D unclear. Germline loops: CDR1 SQVTM, CDR2 ANQGSEA. V lost 4 bases, J lost 3 bases, and 7 bases lay in between. The CDR3 length is 11 residues. In nucleotides, the CDR3 is TGCAGCGTTGGCGACGGCTACGAGCAGTACTTC. This translates into CSVGDGYEQYF.

This clonotype was counted at least ten times. The chain recombines TRBV7-2 with TRBJ1-3, with D hard to call. Trimming removed 1 base from V and 0 bases from J, with 7 bases in between. Germline assignment: CDR1 SGHTA and CDR2 FQGNSA. The CDR3 has 15 amino acids. The CDR3, as DNA: TGTGCCAGCAGCTTAGGAGGATACTCTGGAAACACCATATATTTT. Protein product: CASSLGGYSGNTIYF.

This chain joins TRBV5-4 and TRBJ2-1; 12 nucleotides align to TRBD2. CDR3 length: 14 residues. Germline CDR1 reads SGHNT; CDR2 reads YYREEE (reference sequence). V shed 3 bases, J shed 10 bases, and the junction held 5 bases outside the gene matches. CDR3 residues: CASSSGLAGLEQFF. CDR3 bases: TGTGCCAGCAGCTCAGGACTAGCGGGACTCGAGCAGTTCTTC.

The CDR3 nucleotides are TGCGCCAGCAGCTTGGCAACAGGGGGCTCTGGGGCCAACGTCCTGACTTTC. The encoded protein is CASSLATGGSGANVLTF. The chain couples TRBV5-1 to TRBJ2-6, with 8 bases fitting TRBD1. The CDR3 sequence is 17 residues long. Germline CDR1 SGHRS, CDR2 YFSETQ. With 0 bases clipped from V and 0 bases from J, the junction kept 2 bases outside the gene matches.

The sample holds a few counts of this clonotype. V and J are TRBV27 and TRBJ2-1; 11 bases agree with TRBD2. The CDR3 has 15 residues. V dropped 8 bases and J dropped 2; count of bases not matched to a gene: 5. Germline CDR1 MNHEY, CDR2 SMNVEV (reference sequence). The DNA of the CDR3 is TGTGCCAGCCGTTCGGGACTAGCGGCCTACAATGAGCAGTTCTTC. Residues: CASRSGLAAYNEQFF.

This clonotype was observed a handful of times. The chain links TRBV10-3 to TRBJ2-7, with D hard to call. The germline gives CDR1 ENHRY, CDR2 SYGVKD. Trimming pared 6 bases from V and 1 base from J, leaving 16 bases between. There are 15 residues in the CDR3. In nucleotides, the CDR3 is TGTGCCATCAGCGGCGTAGGCAGGCCATCCTACGAGCAGTACTTC. Residues: CAISGVGRPSYEQYF.

V usage is TRBV20-1 and J usage is TRBJ2-1; TRBD2 matches at 15 bases. CDR1 and CDR2 from the germline V gene are DFQATT and SNEGSKA (reference sequence). After removal of 3 bases from V and 6 bases from J, the junction contained 3 bases not matched to a gene. The CDR3 sequence is 15 residues long. This chain's CDR3 is CSARRTSGRGNEQFF. The CDR3 DNA reads as TGCAGTGCTAGGCGGACTAGCGGGAGGGGCAATGAGCAGTTCTTC.

The gene calls are TRBV28 and TRBJ1-4; perhaps TRBD1 as D (5 bases). Per the germline V gene, CDR1 is MDHEN and CDR2 is SYDVKM. V was shortened by 8 bases and J by 0 bases, with 10 bases between the two germline ends. The CDR3 has 14 amino acids. CDR3: CASEGRSTNEKLFF. CDR3 in DNA: TGTGCCAGCGAGGGGAGGTCAACTAATGAAAAACTGTTTTTT.

The chain employs TRBV2 and TRBJ2-7, with TRBD2 as a possible D gene (5 bases). Germline V gene lookup returns CDR1 SNHLY and CDR2 FYNNEI. The CDR3 extends over 15 amino acids. Trimming cost V 3 bases and J 0 bases, with 12 bases left between them. CDR3 DNA: TGTGCCAGCAGTGACCTTTACGAGGGCTCCTACGAGCAGTACTTC. It yields the protein CASSDLYEGSYEQYF.

This clonotype was counted between two and nine times. The chain uses TRBV23-1 and TRBJ2-7; 12 bases are shared with TRBD1. TRBV23-1 is flagged as an ORF with uncertain function. The CDR3 runs 19 residues. Trimming cost V 2 bases and J 4 bases; bases outside gene matches: 15. The CDR3 coding sequence is TGCGCCAGCAGTCAACAAACCGGGACAGGGGGCTTCAGACCTTACGAGCAGTACTTC. Translation: CASSQQTGTGGFRPYEQYF.

As DNA, the CDR3 is TGTGCCATCAGTGAGAATGGACTAGATGCAGATACGCAGTATTTT. It is translated as CAISENGLDADTQYF. The chain carries TRBV10-3 and TRBJ2-3; TRBD2 matches 7 bases. Per germline, CDR1 ENHRY and CDR2 SYGVKD. V dropped 2 bases and J dropped 4; count of bases not matched to a gene: 6. This CDR3 contains 15 residues.

This clonotype was seen a few times. The CDR3 bases are TGTGCCAGCAGTATCCAAGAGAACCGGGCCACAAGCGCCTACGAGCAGTACTTC. The encoded protein is CASSIQENRATSAYEQYF. The rearrangement uses TRBV2 and TRBJ2-7, with D hard to call. The V and J ends lost 5 bases and 2 bases respectively, with 25 bases between them. The CDR3 extends over 18 amino acids. Germline assignment: CDR1 SNHLY and CDR2 FYNNEI.

The J gene is TRBJ2-2, the V gene TRBV7-3, with 8 bases matching TRBD2. V trimming: 2 bases; J trimming: 0 bases; junction bases outside the gene matches: 8. Germline loops: CDR1 SGHTA, CDR2 FQGTGA. The CDR3 loop spans 18 amino acids. Written as DNA, the CDR3 is TGTGCCAGCAGCTTATCCTCGGGGGGGGACGCGAACACCGGGGAGCTGTTTTTT. Translated, it gives CASSLSSGGDANTGELFF.

This clonotype was seen repeatedly, ten times or more. The gene calls are TRBV7-9 and TRBJ1-4; TRBD1 might be the D (5 bases). CDR3 length: 13 residues. With 5 bases removed from V and 8 bases from J, the gap between germline ends came to 12 bases. The germline CDR1 and CDR2 sequences are SEHNR and FQNEAQ (reference sequence). The CDR3 sequence: CASSLGAGEKLFF. Here the CDR3 DNA reads TGTGCCAGCAGCCTCGGGGCCGGCGAAAAACTGTTTTTT.

This clonotype was recorded at least ten times. This sequence joins TRBV12-3 or TRBV12-4 and TRBJ1-1, with D perhaps TRBD1 (5 bases). The CDR3 is 11 residues long. Trimming shortened V by 10 bases and J by 5 bases, and 11 bases separated the two germline ends. CDR3 nucleotide sequence: TGTGCCACCACCGGACAAACTGAAGCTTTCTTT. Translated, it gives CATTGQTEAFF.

Turning to this clonotype: Its ends do not fully match the called genes, so a read error is possible. CDR3: CASSFGEIQYF. The CDR3 nucleotides are TGTGCCAGCAGTTTCGGAGAGATCCAGTACTTC. The chain combines TRBV28 with TRBJ2-5; no reliable D call. Germline loops: CDR1 MDHEN, CDR2 SYDVKM. This CDR3 has 11 amino acids.

The rearrangement joins TRBV6-1 to TRBJ1-6, with a tentative D call TRBD1 (6 bases). The ends were cut back, 10 bases at V and 7 bases at J, with 11 bases in the middle. The CDR3 length is 12 residues. CDR1 is MNHNS and CDR2 is SASEGT in the germline V gene. Here the CDR3 DNA reads TGTGCCACCCGACAGGCCAATTCACCCCTCCACTTT. This gives the protein CATRQANSPLHF.

This clonotype was seen a handful of times. This sequence joins TRBV28 and TRBJ1-1; unclear D gene. Trimming removed 1 base at V and 7 bases at J, with 16 bases between. CDR1 MDHEN and CDR2 SYDVKM come from the germline V gene. CDR3 length: 15 residues. DNA of the CDR3: TGTGCCAGCAGTTTATCTGGTCGAGGGAGCCTTGAAGCTTTCTTT. This sequence encodes CASSLSGRGSLEAFF.

The table lists this clonotype with a few counts. The chain combines TRBV20-1 with TRBJ1-1, with TRBD1 matching 8 bases. This CDR3 comprises 11 residues. CDR1 and CDR2 from the germline V gene are DFQATT and SNEGSKA (reference sequence). V trimming: 8 bases; J trimming: 7 bases; junction bases outside the gene matches: 6. CDR3 DNA sequence: TGCAGTACCCAGGACAGGGATGAAGCTTTCTTT. The encoded protein is CSTQDRDEAFF.

This chain joins TRBV10-3 and TRBJ1-1; no reliable D call. CDR1 is ENHRY, CDR2 SYGVKD, per germline. The CDR3 sequence is 16 residues long. V lost 4 bases to trimming and J lost 0 bases, with 15 bases between them. CDR3 in DNA: TGTGCCATCAGTGCCCCTGGGTTAGGCATGAACACTGAAGCTTTCTTT. It is translated as CAISAPGLGMNTEAFF.

This clonotype came up a few times. V is TRBV6-1 and J is TRBJ2-1; unclear D gene. The germline V and J ends were trimmed by 6 bases and 9 bases, with 12 bases remaining between them. CDR3 size: 12 residues. The germline V gene has CDR1 MNHNS and CDR2 SASEGT. CDR3 sequence: CASSPGGPEQFF. Written as DNA, the CDR3 is TGTGCCAGCAGCCCGGGCGGCCCTGAGCAGTTCTTC.

This clonotype was observed a few times. The chain uses TRBV27 and TRBJ2-3; D gene uncertain. CDR1 and CDR2 from the germline V gene are MNHEY and SMNVEV (reference sequence). The CDR3 has 18 residues. V lost 3 bases and J lost 0, with 19 bases in between. CDR3 protein: CASSFFYRGGPSTDTQYF. In DNA form, the CDR3 reads TGTGCCAGCAGTTTCTTTTATCGCGGCGGACCGAGCACAGATACGCAGTATTTT.